Listed here is a single T cell receptor (beta chain). Its cognate antigen is unknown. UMI-tagged TRB cDNA libraries were built via 5' RACE. TCRdb re-called the 5' RACE reads and gives one entry per CDR3 protein, without DNA. The sample table includes about 57,000 distinct CDR3 sequences. The entry originates in a study of CXCR3-negative and CXCR3-positive naive CD8 T cells. Findings of the study overall: CXCR3 expression dropped partially after cryopreservation, and most assays relied on fresh PBMCs.

Sample: memory CD8+ T cells from blood. The receptor comes from a human donor in good health. Some clones in this sample may be carry-over from other donors' samples.

The CDR3 spells CSVEDRDRVEQFF. The chain combines TRBV29-1 with TRBJ2-1; TCRdb proposes TRBD1, but this gene call is untestable without DNA. CDR1 and CDR2 (germline): SQVTM, ANQGSEA. The CDR3 contains 13 residues.